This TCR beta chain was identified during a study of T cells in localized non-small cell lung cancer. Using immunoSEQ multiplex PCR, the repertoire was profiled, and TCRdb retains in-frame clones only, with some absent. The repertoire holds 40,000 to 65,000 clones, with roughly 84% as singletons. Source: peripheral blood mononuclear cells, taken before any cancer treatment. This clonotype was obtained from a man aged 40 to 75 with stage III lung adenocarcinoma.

The chain's CDR3 is CASRNGDRFTDTQYF. The CDR3 region has the DNA TGTGCCAGTAGAAACGGGGACAGGTTCACAGATACGCAGTATTTT. V gene TRBV19 combines with J gene TRBJ2-3, with 8 nucleotides matching TRBD1. Per germline, CDR1 LNHDA and CDR2 SQIVND (reference sequence). This CDR3 is 15 amino acids long. V lost 6 bases to trimming and J lost 2 bases; unmatched junction nucleotides: 7.